The rows below give T cell receptor beta chains drawn from one sample of a study of CD8 T cells in Susac syndrome. TCRdb reprocessed the immunoSEQ multiplex PCR reads with MiXCR, giving one entry per CDR3 protein. The sample lists under 200,000 distinct CDR3 sequences, 95% occurring once. What was sequenced was CD8+ T cells from PBMCs. Receptors were obtained from a human donor with multiple sclerosis. Each CDR3 is given with its conserved first and last residue. D genes are given only for firm matches. Rows may omit the clone size; those that give it use once, few, many or a size class.

size	V	J	D	DNA	CDR3
-	TRBV13	TRBJ2-5	TRBD1	TGTGCCAGCACCGAGACAGGGGGGGAGACCCAGTACTTC	CASTETGGETQYF
-	TRBV19	TRBJ1-2	-	TGTGCCAGTAGCACCAGGGTTGGCTACACCTTC	CASSTRVGYTF
-	TRBV27	TRBJ2-7	-	TGTGCCAGCAGTCGCGCTGGACCCCACGAGCAGTACTTC	CASSRAGPHEQYF
-	TRBV5-6	TRBJ2-3	-	TGTGCCAGCAGCTTGAACGCAGATACGCAGTATTTT	CASSLNADTQYF
-	TRBV20-1	TRBJ2-1	TRBD1	TGCAGTGCTGACCCTCGACAGGGCTACAATGAGCAGTTCTTC	CSADPRQGYNEQFF
once	TRBV12-3/TRBV12-4	TRBJ1-5	-	TGTGCCAGCAGCCCTACCGACGGAATCAATCAGCCCCAGCATTTT	CASSPTDGINQPQHF
-	TRBV14	TRBJ2-3	-	TGTGCCAGCAGCCAAGATCATCACACGCAGTATTTT	CASSQDHHTQYF
-	TRBV27	TRBJ1-2	-	TGTGCCAGCAGTTTATCCGGGGGGATGAGCTATGGCTACACCTTC	CASSLSGGMSYGYTF
-	TRBV6-2/TRBV6-3	TRBJ1-2	-	TGTGCCAGCAGCCCGGCGTTAGTCGATGGCTACACCTTC	CASSPALVDGYTF
-	TRBV27	TRBJ2-5	-	TGTGCCAGCAGTTTATCGAGGGAACAAGAGACCCAGTACTTC	CASSLSREQETQYF
once	TRBV27	TRBJ1-5	-	TGTGCCAGCAGTCGCCGGGAGGGACGTCAGCCCCAGCATTTT	CASSRREGRQPQHF
-	TRBV7-9	TRBJ2-5	TRBD1	TGTGCCAGCAGCCCGCGACAGGGGAGAGGGAGAGAGACCCAGTACTTC	CASSPRQGRGRETQYF
-	TRBV9	TRBJ2-7	TRBD1	TGTGCCAGCAGTGTCCGGGGGACAGGGATGGACGAGCAGTACTTC	CASSVRGTGMDEQYF
few	TRBV5-4	TRBJ2-6	-	TGTGCCAGCAGGAATGGGGCCAACGTCCTGACTTTC	CASRNGANVLTF
-	TRBV12-3/TRBV12-4	TRBJ2-7	TRBD1	TGTGCCAGCAGGGTCGGAGGACAGGGGAAAAAAGCCTACGAGCAGTACTTC	CASRVGGQGKKAYEQYF
-	TRBV11-2	TRBJ1-2	-	TGTGCCAGCAGCTTAGACGTGGGATTCTATGGCTACACCTTC	CASSLDVGFYGYTF
-	TRBV12-3/TRBV12-4	TRBJ2-5	-	TGTGCCAGCAGTACTACCCTTGTAGTGACCCAGTACTTC	CASSTTLVVTQYF
-	TRBV9	TRBJ1-3	TRBD1	TGTGCCAGCAGTAGGGCGGACAGGGGATCTGGAAACACCATATATTTT	CASSRADRGSGNTIYF
-	TRBV13	TRBJ1-1	-	TGTGCCAGCAGGGACGGGGGAGGCTCTGAAGCTTTCTTT	CASRDGGGSEAFF
-	TRBV7-8	TRBJ2-1	-	TGTGCCAGCAGCTTAGGGGCAGCTGGCGATGAGCAGTTCTTC	CASSLGAAGDEQFF
few	TRBV5-4	TRBJ2-1	TRBD2	TGTGCCAGCAGCTTGAGGACTAGCTCCTACAATGAGCAGTTCTTC	CASSLRTSSYNEQFF
-	TRBV29-1	TRBJ1-1	-	TGCAGCGTTGAAGATCAAGAGGTCTGGGCCACGAACACTGAAGCTTTCTTT	CSVEDQEVWATNTEAFF
-	TRBV27	TRBJ1-4	TRBD1	TGTGCCAGCAGGCGGACAGGGTGGAATGAAAAACTGTTTTTT	CASRRTGWNEKLFF
-	TRBV4-1	TRBJ2-1	-	TGCGCCAGCAGCCCCCTCAGTTCACAGAATGAGCAGTTCTTC	CASSPLSSQNEQFF
-	TRBV4-2	TRBJ1-2	-	TGTGCCAGCAGCCCACTCTTAGCGGCAGAGGACTATGGCTACACCTTC	CASSPLLAAEDYGYTF
once	TRBV3-1	TRBJ2-1	-	TGTGCCAGCACCGAGGGGTTGGGGGGCCACAATGAGCAGTTCTTC	CASTEGLGGHNEQFF
-	TRBV2	TRBJ2-3	TRBD2	TGTGCCACATCACGGACTAGCGGGAGCGATACGCAGTATTTT	CATSRTSGSDTQYF
-	TRBV30	TRBJ2-7	-	TGTGCCTGGAGGGACTACACGGAACCCTACGAGCAGTACTTC	CAWRDYTEPYEQYF
-	TRBV27	TRBJ1-2	TRBD1	TGTGCCAGCAGTTTAGCGGGACAGGGAAGAACTAACTATGGCTACACCTTC	CASSLAGQGRTNYGYTF
-	TRBV13	TRBJ1-2	-	TGTGCCAGCTTCTCTGAAGGCGGGACGGAGGAGTATGGCTACACCTTC	CASFSEGGTEEYGYTF
-	TRBV30	TRBJ2-7	-	TGTGCCTGCACGCGCAGGGCCTCCTACGAGCAGTACTTC	CACTRRASYEQYF
-	TRBV5-1	TRBJ1-2	-	TGCGCCAGCAGCCCGGGACCCTTCTACGGCTACACCTTC	CASSPGPFYGYTF
-	TRBV14	TRBJ1-1	TRBD1	TGTGCCAGCGGGACAGGCTTGAACACTGAAGCTTTCTTT	CASGTGLNTEAFF
-	TRBV29-1	TRBJ1-2	TRBD1	TGCAGCGCCGAAGGGACAGGGGCTAACTATGGCTACACCTTC	CSAEGTGANYGYTF
once	TRBV30	TRBJ2-7	-	TGTGCCTGGAGTGTACTAATGGGGCAGGTCTACGAGCAGTACTTC	CAWSVLMGQVYEQYF
-	TRBV29-1	TRBJ2-7	TRBD1	TGCAGCATCCTGACAGGGGAGACCTACGAGCAGTACTTC	CSILTGETYEQYF
-	TRBV15	TRBJ2-5	TRBD1	TGTGCCACCAGCAGTGACCTGATGGACAGGGCCCAAGAGACCCAGTACTTC	CATSSDLMDRAQETQYF
-	TRBV20-1	TRBJ1-5	TRBD1	TGCAGTGCTAGGACCGGGACAGGGCAGCAGCCCCAGCATTTT	CSARTGTGQQPQHF
-	TRBV27	TRBJ1-1	-	TGTGCCAGCAGTTTATCGGCGGGCTTGAACACTGAAGCTTTCTTT	CASSLSAGLNTEAFF
-	TRBV3-1	TRBJ1-2	TRBD1	TGTGCCAGCAGCCAAGGACAGGGGCAGTTCGGCTACACCTTC	CASSQGQGQFGYTF
-	TRBV3-1	TRBJ2-5	TRBD1	TGTGCCAGCAGCCAAACAGGGGTACGAGAGACCCAGTACTTC	CASSQTGVRETQYF
-	TRBV2	TRBJ1-1	-	TGTGCCACCCGGGGGCGGAACACTGAAGCTTTCTTT	CATRGRNTEAFF
-	TRBV29-1	TRBJ2-1	TRBD2	TGCAGCGTTGAAGGGACAGATAGACTAGCGGGCCCACCGAGCTCCTACAATGAGCAGTTCTTC	CSVEGTDRLAGPPSSYNEQFF
-	TRBV27	TRBJ2-5	TRBD2	TGTGCCAGCAGTTTACGCCTAGCGGGAGCACCAGAGACCCAGTACTTC	CASSLRLAGAPETQYF
-	TRBV3-1	TRBJ2-7	TRBD2	TGTGCCAGCAGCCAAGGAGTAAGCGGGATGACCTACGAGCAGTACTTC	CASSQGVSGMTYEQYF
-	TRBV7-9	TRBJ1-2	-	TGTGCCAGCAGCCCCCCGACCGCCTCCTATGGCTACACCTTC	CASSPPTASYGYTF
-	TRBV18	TRBJ2-3	-	TGTGCCAGCTCACCGGGGGTTTATACAGATACGCAGTATTTT	CASSPGVYTDTQYF
few	TRBV20-1	TRBJ1-1	-	TGCAGTGCTACCGAAATGAACACTGAAGCTTTCTTT	CSATEMNTEAFF
-	TRBV4-1	TRBJ2-2	TRBD2	TGCGCCAGCAGCCTCCAGGGAGCGGGAGGAACCGGGGAGCTGTTTTTT	CASSLQGAGGTGELFF
-	TRBV4-2	TRBJ1-1	TRBD1	TGTGCCAGCAGCCAAGAGGGACAGCCATACACTGAAGCTTTCTTT	CASSQEGQPYTEAFF
-	TRBV6-5	TRBJ1-1	-	TGTGCCAGCAGTTACTCAGGTCAGGGAGCTGAAGCTTTCTTT	CASSYSGQGAEAFF
-	TRBV6-1	TRBJ1-2	-	TGTGCCAGCAGAGACCCGACAGTCTCAGCTAACTATGGCTACACCTTC	CASRDPTVSANYGYTF
-	TRBV27	TRBJ1-5	-	TGTGCCAGCAGTTTAACAGGGCTTCGGCCCCAGCATTTT	CASSLTGLRPQHF
once	TRBV30	TRBJ2-7	-	TGTGCCTGGAGTCCGGGAATAATGTCGTCCGAGCAGTACTTC	CAWSPGIMSSEQYF
-	TRBV7-9	TRBJ1-1	TRBD1	TGTGCCAGCAGCTCCGGGTTGACAGGGGATAGAAACACTGAAGCTTTCTTT	CASSSGLTGDRNTEAFF
once	TRBV29-1	TRBJ2-7	-	TGCAGCGCCCGGATCTCCTACGAGCAGTACTTC	CSARISYEQYF
-	TRBV7-9	TRBJ2-7	-	TGTGCCGTAGCGGAACAAACCGCCTACGAGCAGTACTTC	CAVAEQTAYEQYF
-	TRBV24-1	TRBJ2-1	-	TGTGCCACCAGTCAAGCGGTACAAGATGAGCAGTTCTTC	CATSQAVQDEQFF